This T cell receptor (beta chain) was documented in a study of CD8 T cells in ankylosing spondylitis. Regarding the study as a whole: Ankylosing spondylitis blood appeared to carry a characteristic TCR beta motif of fewer than 10 highly homologous variants.

Many counts were recorded for this clonotype. The antigen is not known. TCRdb re-analysed the 5' RACE reads in MiXCR, keeping a single row per CDR3 protein. The table has roughly 230,000 distinct CDR3 sequences, 8% to 10% seen once. This sequence originates from a female donor with ankylosing spondylitis or in good health (not recorded which). The sequenced sample was blood, either unsorted or a sorted T cell fraction (not recorded which).

The CDR3 sequence: CASSLDKSYGYTF. The CDR3 bases are TGCGCCAGCAGCTTGGACAAGTCCTATGGCTACACCTTC. This chain links TRBV5-1 with TRBJ1-2; D is unclear. CDR1 is SGHRS, CDR2 YFSETQ, per germline. V shed 0 bases and J shed 4 bases, with 7 bases lying between them. This CDR3 contains 13 residues.